These 7 T cell receptor beta chains were sequenced from one sample in a study of OX40 agonist ivuxolimab in advanced cancers. Clones were read by immunoSEQ multiplex PCR, and TCRdb kept only the in-frame ones, dropping some. Of about 20,000 clones in the sample, around 78% are singletons; the top ten hold 50% to 65%. The sequencing here drew on CD4+ or CD8+ T cells sorted from blood, taken in a trial of the OX40 agonist ivuxolimab. The receptors here all came from an adult with an advanced solid tumor such as melanoma, head and neck, liver or kidney cancer.

V gene TRBV28 combines with J gene TRBJ1-3; 7 bases are a match to TRBD1. The V gene's germline CDR1 is MDHEN and CDR2 SYDVKM. V was clipped by 6 bases and J by 0 bases; unmatched bases: 8. CDR3 length: 16 residues. This CDR3 reads CASRTGLASSGNTIYF. CDR3 DNA sequence: TGTGCCAGCAGGACAGGGTTGGCATCCTCTGGAAACACCATATATTTT.

The chain is built from TRBV7-6 and TRBJ1-1; D remains unclear. The CDR3 length is 14 residues. Germline assignment: CDR1 SGHVS and CDR2 FNYEAQ. V was trimmed by 3 bases and J by 5 bases, leaving 13 bases between them. The CDR3 sequence: CASSFGGVITEAFF. In nucleotides, the CDR3 is TGTGCCAGCAGCTTTGGAGGAGTGATTACTGAAGCTTTCTTT.

This clone was picked up one time. The gene calls are TRBV6-5 and TRBJ1-4; D might be TRBD1 (5 bases). The germline CDR1 and CDR2 sequences are MNHEY and SVGAGI. This CDR3 region has 14 residues. Trimming shortened V by 4 bases and J by 7 bases, and 13 bases separated the two germline ends. The CDR3 DNA follows: TGTGCCAGCAGTTTCCAGGGCATGGGTGAAAAACTGTTTTTT. This codes for CASSFQGMGEKLFF.

The chain carries TRBV5-5 and TRBJ2-1; D might be TRBD1 (6 bases). V was pared by 4 bases and J by 0 bases, with 11 bases between. The CDR3 runs to 15 residues. The germline gives CDR1 SGHKS, CDR2 YYEKEE (reference sequence). The CDR3 DNA follows: TGTGCCAGCAGCATTGACAGGTACTCCTACAATGAGCAGTTCTTC. This gives the protein CASSIDRYSYNEQFF. Supplemented by reference TRBV5-5 and TRBJ2-1, the full variable domain reads DAGVTQSPTHLIKTRGQQVTLRCSPISGHKSVSWYQQVLGQGPQFIFQYYEKEERGRGNFPDRFSARQFPNYSSELNVNALLLGDSALYLCASSIDRYSYNEQFFGPGTRLTVL.

The rearrangement links TRBV30 to TRBJ2-1, with D uncertain. Germline-derived CDR1 and CDR2 are GTSNPN and SVGIG (reference sequence). V was trimmed by 3 bases and J by 2 bases, leaving 5 bases between them. The CDR3 loop spans 12 amino acids. As DNA, the CDR3 is TGTGCCTGGAGAGAGGCCTACAATGAGCAGTTCTTC. Residues: CAWREAYNEQFF.

This clone was detected only a few times. The chain combines TRBV5-1 with TRBJ1-1; D unresolved. The CDR3 sequence is 14 residues long. Germline V gene lookup returns CDR1 SGHRS and CDR2 YFSETQ. Trimming shortened V by 5 bases and J by 1 base, and 12 bases separated the two germline ends. The CDR3 nucleotides read TGCGCCAGCAGAGAGGAGGCACCGAACACTGAAGCTTTCTTT. It encodes CASREEAPNTEAFF.

This rearrangement joins TRBV7-9 to TRBJ2-3; 9 bases match TRBD2. Germline V CDR1 and CDR2: SEHNR, FQNEAQ (reference sequence). Germline trimming cut 0 bases from V and 2 bases from J; bases unmatched to any gene: 3. The CDR3 extends over 16 amino acids. CDR3 DNA sequence: TGTGCCAGCAGCTTAGCACTAGCGGGTGCCACAGATACGCAGTATTTT. Translated: CASSLALAGATDTQYF.